This T cell receptor (beta chain) is from a study of cytomegalovirus exposure and HLA in healthy donors. The study's findings and limits: Likely technical artifact: a cluster of highly shared sequence variants.

Remarks on this clone: Its antigen is currently unknown.

Amplification used 60 Vbeta primers and 13 Jbeta primers. Repertoires were generated with immunoSEQ multiplex PCR, while TCRdb's copy carries only in-frame clones and drops some. The sample consists of under 200,000 clones, roughly 77% of them appearing once. The TCR originated in a man over 45 in good health and CMV-seropositive. The sample was PBMCs.

In DNA form, the CDR3 reads TGTGCCAGCAGCTTAACGGAGGGCAATTCACCCCTCCACTTT. It is translated as CASSLTEGNSPLHF. The chain employs TRBV7-3 and TRBJ1-6; no clear D. The V gene lost 0 bases and the J gene lost 7 bases, with 7 bases spanning the gap. The CDR3 contains 14 residues. Per germline, CDR1 SGHTA and CDR2 FQGTGA.